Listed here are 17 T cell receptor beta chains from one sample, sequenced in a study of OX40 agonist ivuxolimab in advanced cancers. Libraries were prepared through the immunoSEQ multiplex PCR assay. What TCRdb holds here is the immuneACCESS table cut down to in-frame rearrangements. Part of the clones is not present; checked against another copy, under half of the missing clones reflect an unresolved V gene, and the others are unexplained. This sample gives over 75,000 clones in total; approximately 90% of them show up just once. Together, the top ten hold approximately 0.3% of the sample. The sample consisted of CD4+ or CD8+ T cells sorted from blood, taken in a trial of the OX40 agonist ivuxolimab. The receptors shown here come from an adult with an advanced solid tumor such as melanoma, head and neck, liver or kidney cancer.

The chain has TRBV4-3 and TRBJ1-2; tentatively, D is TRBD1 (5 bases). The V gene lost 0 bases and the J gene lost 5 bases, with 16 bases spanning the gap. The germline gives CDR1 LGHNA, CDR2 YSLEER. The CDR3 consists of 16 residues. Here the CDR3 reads CASSQDSPGQGYGYTF. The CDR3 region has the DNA TGCGCCAGCAGCCAAGATTCCCCGGGGCAGGGATATGGCTACACCTTC.

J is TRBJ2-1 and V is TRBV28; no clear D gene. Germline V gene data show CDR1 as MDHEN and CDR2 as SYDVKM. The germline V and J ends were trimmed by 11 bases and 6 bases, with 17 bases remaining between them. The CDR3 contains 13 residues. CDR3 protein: CAAQLTILNEQFF. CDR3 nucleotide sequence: TGTGCCGCCCAGTTGACAATACTCAATGAGCAGTTCTTC.

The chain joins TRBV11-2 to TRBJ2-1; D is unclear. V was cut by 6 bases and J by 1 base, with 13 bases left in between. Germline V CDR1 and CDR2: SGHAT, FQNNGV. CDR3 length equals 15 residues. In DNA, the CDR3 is TGTGCCAGCAGTCTTAGCCCCAATTCCTACAATGAGCAGTTCTTC. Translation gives CASSLSPNSYNEQFF. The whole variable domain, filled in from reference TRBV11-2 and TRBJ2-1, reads EAGVAQSPRYKIIEKRQSVAFWCNPISGHATLYWYQQILGQGPKLLIQFQNNGVVDDSQLPKDRFSAERLKGVDSTLKIQPAKLEDSAVYLCASSLSPNSYNEQFFGPGTRLTVL.

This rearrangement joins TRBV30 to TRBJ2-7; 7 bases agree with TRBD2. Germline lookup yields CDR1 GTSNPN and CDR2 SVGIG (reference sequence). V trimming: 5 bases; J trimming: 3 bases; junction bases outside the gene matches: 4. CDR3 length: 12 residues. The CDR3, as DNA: TGTGCCTGGCGAGCTAGCGGCTACGAGCAGTACTTC. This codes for CAWRASGYEQYF.

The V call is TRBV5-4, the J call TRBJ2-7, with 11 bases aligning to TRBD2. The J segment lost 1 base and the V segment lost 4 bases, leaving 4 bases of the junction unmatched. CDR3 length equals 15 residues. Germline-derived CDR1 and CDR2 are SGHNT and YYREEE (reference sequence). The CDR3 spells CASSLTSGKSYEQYF. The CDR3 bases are TGTGCCAGCAGCCTGACTAGCGGGAAATCCTACGAGCAGTACTTC.

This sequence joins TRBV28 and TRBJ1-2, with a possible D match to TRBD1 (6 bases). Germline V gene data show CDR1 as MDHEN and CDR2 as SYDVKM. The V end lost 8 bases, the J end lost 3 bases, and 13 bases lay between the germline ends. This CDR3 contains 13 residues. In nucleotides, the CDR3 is TGTGCCAGCCTAGCGGGGGGCCACTATGGCTACACCTTC. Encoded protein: CASLAGGHYGYTF.

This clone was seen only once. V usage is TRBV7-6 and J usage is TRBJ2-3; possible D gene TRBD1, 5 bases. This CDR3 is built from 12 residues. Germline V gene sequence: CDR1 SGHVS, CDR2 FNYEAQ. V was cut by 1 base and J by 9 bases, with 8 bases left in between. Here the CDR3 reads CASSLEAGTQYF. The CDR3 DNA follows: TGTGCCAGCAGCTTAGAGGCAGGGACGCAGTATTTT.

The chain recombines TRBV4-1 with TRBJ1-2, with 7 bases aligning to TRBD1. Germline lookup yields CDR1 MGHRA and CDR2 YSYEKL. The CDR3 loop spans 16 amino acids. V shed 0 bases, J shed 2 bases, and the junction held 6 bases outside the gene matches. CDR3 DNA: TGCGCCAGCAGCCAAGATCCGGGACAGTACAACTATGGCTACACCTTC. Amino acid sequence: CASSQDPGQYNYGYTF.

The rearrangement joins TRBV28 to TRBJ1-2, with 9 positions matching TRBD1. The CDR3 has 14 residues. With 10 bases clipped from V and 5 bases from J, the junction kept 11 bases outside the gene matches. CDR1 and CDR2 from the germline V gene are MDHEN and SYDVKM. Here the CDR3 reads CATPNGQGLYGYTF. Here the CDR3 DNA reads TGTGCCACCCCCAATGGACAGGGGCTTTATGGCTACACCTTC.

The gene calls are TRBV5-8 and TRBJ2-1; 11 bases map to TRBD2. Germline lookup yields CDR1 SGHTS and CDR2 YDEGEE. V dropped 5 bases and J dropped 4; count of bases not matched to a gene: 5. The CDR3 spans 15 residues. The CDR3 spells CASRVAGGRYNEQFF. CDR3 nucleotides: TGTGCCAGCAGGGTAGCGGGAGGGCGATACAATGAGCAGTTCTTC.

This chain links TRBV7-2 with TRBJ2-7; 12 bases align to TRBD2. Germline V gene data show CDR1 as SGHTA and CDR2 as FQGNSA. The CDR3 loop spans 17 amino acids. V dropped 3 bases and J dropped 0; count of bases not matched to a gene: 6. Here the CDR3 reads CASSLRATSGSSYEQYF. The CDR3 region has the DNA TGTGCCAGCAGCTTGAGGGCGACTAGCGGGAGCTCCTACGAGCAGTACTTC.

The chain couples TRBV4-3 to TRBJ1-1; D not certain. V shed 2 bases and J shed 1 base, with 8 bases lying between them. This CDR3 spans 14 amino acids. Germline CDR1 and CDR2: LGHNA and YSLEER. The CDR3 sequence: CASSQTGKNTEAFF. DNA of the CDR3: TGCGCCAGCAGCCAAACGGGGAAGAACACTGAAGCTTTCTTT.

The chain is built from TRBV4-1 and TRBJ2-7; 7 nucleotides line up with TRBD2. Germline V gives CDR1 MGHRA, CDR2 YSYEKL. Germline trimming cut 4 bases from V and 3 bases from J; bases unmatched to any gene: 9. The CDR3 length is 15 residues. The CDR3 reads CASSLSGLGGYEQYF. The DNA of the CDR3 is TGCGCCAGCAGCCTTAGCGGGCTGGGGGGCTACGAGCAGTACTTC.

The chain's CDR3 is CASSSSLYRDRAGEQFF. In DNA, the CDR3 is TGTGCCAGCAGCTCCTCACTTTACCGGGACCGGGCCGGTGAGCAGTTCTTC. The V call is TRBV5-8, the J call TRBJ2-1, with D perhaps assigned TRBD1 or TRBD2 (5 bases each). CDR1 and CDR2 (germline): SGHTS, YDEGEE. Trimming shortened V by 3 bases and J by 9 bases, and 25 bases separated the two germline ends. The CDR3 extends over 17 amino acids.

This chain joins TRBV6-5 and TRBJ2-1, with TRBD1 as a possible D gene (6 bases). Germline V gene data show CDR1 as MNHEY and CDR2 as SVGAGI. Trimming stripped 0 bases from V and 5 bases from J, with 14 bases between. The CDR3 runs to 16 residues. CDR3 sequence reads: CASSYSINRVHNEQFF. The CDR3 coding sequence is TGTGCCAGCAGTTACTCGATTAACAGGGTACACAATGAGCAGTTCTTC.

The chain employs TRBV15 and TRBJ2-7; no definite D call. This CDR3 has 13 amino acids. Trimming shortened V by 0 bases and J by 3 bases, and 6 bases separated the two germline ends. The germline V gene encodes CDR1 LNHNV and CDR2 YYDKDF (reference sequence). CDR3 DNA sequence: TGTGCCACCAGCAGAGATCAGAACTACGAGCAGTACTTC. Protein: CATSRDQNYEQYF.

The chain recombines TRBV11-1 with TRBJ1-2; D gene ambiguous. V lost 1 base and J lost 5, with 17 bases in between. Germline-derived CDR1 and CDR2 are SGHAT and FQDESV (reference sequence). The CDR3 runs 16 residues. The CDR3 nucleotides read TGTGCCAGCAGCTTAGGAAGGGCAACTCCACGGTATGGCTACACCTTC. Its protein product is CASSLGRATPRYGYTF.